The clone carrying this TCR beta chain turned up a few times. This entry comes from a study of T-cell memory formation after mild COVID-19. Looking at the study overall: TCR clusters were largely donor specific.

TCRdb used MiXCR to reprocess the 5' RACE reads, holding one entry per CDR3 protein. The sample has under 350,000 distinct CDR3 sequences, about 16% seen once; the top ten hold less than 30%. Trimming took 1 base from V and 6 from J, leaving 10 bases between them. The CDR3 consists of 14 residues. The germline CDR1 and CDR2 sequences are SGHVS and FQNEAQ. The sample comprised PBMCs or a T cell subset sorted from them (not recorded which). This receptor was obtained from a man aged 18 to 35 who had mild COVID-19 (a few samples of this study predate the infection). Cell type and time point are not known. V is TRBV7-8 and J is TRBJ2-1; maybe TRBD2 (5 bases). In DNA, the CDR3 is TGTGCCAGCAGCTTAGACCCAGGACTCAATGAGCAGTTCTTC. This gives the protein CASSLDPGLNEQFF. Looking up the rest from reference TRBV7-8 and TRBJ2-1 gives the full variable domain: GAGVSQSPRYKVAKRGQDVALRCDPISGHVSLFWYQQALGQGPEFLTYFQNEAQLDKSGLPSDRFFAERPEGSVSTLKIQRTQQEDSAVYLCASSLDPGLNEQFFGPGTRLTVL.